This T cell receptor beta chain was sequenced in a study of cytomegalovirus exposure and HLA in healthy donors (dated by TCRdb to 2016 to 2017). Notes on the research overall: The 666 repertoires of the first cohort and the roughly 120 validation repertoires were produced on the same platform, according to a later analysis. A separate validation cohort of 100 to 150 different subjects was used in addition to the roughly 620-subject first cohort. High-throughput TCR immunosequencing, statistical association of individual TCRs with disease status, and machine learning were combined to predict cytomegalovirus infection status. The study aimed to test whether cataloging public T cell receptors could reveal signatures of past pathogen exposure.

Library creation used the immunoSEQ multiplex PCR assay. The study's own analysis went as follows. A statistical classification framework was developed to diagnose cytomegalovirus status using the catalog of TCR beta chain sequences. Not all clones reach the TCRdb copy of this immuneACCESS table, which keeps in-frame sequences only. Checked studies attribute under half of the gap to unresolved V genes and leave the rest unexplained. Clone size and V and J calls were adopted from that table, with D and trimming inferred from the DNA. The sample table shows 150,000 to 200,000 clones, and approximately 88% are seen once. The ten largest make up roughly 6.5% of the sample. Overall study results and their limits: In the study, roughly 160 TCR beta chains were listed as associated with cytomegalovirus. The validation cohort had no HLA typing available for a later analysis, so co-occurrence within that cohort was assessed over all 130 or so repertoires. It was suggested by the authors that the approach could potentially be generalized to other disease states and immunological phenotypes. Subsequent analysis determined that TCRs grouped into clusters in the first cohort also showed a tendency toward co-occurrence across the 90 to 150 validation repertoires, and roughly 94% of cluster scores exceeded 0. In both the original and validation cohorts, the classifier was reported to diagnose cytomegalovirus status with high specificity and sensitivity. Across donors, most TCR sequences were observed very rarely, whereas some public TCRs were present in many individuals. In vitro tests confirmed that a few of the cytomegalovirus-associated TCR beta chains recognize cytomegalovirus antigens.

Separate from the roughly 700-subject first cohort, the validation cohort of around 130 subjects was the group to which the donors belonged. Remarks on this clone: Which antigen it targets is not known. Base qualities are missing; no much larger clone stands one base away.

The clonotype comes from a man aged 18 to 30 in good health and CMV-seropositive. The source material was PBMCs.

The DNA reads as follows: TGTGCCAGCAGCTTAGCACAGGGCTACTCCTACGAGCAGTACTTC. This is translated as CASSLAQGYSYEQYF. This receptor chain uses TRBV7-2 and TRBJ2-7; 6 matching bases give a weak D call of TRBD1. V lost 0 bases and J lost 0 bases; the stretch between them is 9 bases long. From the cysteine up to the phenylalanine, the CDR3 has a length of 15 residues. Solely the CDR3 DNA is kept, with 45 bases framed from the first base. The germline V gene provides CDR1 SGHTA and CDR2 FQGNSA. Where the CDR3 stops, the reference TRBV7-2 and TRBJ2-7 genes take over; the full variable domain is GAGVSQSPSNKVTEKGKDVELRCDPISGHTALYWYRQSLGQGLEFLIYFQGNSAPDKSGLPSDRFSAERTGGSVSTLTIQRTQQEDSAVYLCASSLAQGYSYEQYFGPGTRLTVT.